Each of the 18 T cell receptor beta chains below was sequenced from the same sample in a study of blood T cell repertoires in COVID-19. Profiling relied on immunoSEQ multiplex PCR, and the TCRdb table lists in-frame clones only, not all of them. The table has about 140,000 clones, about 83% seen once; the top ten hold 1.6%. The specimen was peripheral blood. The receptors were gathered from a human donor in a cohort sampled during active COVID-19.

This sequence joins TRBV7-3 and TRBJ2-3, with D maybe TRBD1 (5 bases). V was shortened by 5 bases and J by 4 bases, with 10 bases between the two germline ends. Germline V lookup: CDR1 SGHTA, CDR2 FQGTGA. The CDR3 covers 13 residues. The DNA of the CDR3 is TGTGCCAGCAGCCTGGAACAGGCAGATACGCAGTATTTT. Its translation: CASSLEQADTQYF.

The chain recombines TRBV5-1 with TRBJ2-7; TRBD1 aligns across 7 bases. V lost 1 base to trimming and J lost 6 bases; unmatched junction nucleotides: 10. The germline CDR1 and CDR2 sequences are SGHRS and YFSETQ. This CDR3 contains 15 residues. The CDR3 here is CASSLRVTGDAEQYF. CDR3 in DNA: TGCGCCAGCAGCTTGCGAGTTACAGGGGACGCCGAGCAGTACTTC.

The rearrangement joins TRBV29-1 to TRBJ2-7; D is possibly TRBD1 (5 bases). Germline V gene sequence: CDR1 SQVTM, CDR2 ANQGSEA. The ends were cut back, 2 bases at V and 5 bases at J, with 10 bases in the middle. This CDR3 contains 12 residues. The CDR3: CSVESAGHEQYF. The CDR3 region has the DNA TGCAGCGTTGAATCGGCAGGGCACGAGCAGTACTTC.

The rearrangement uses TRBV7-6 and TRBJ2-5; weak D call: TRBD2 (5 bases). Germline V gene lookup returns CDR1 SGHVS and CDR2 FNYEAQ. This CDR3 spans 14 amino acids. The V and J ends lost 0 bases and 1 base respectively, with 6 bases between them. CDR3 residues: CASSLAGGQETQYF. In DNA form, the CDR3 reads TGTGCCAGCAGCTTAGCCGGAGGCCAAGAGACCCAGTACTTC.

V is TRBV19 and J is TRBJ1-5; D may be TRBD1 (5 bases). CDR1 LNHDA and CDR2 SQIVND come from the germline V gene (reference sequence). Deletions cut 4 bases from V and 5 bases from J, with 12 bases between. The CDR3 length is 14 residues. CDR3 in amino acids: CASSTPQGYQPQHF. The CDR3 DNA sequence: TGTGCCAGTAGTACGCCCCAGGGATATCAGCCCCAGCATTTT. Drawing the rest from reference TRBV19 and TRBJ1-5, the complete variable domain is DGGITQSPKYLFRKEGQNVTLSCEQNLNHDAMYWYRQDPGQGLRLIYYSQIVNDFQKGDIAEGYSVSREKKESFPLTVTSAQKNPTAFYLCASSTPQGYQPQHFGDGTRLSIL.

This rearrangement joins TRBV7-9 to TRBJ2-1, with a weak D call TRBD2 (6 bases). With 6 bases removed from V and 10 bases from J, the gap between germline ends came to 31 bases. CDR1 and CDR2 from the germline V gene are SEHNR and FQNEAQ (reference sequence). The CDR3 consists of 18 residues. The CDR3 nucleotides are TGTGCCAGCAGGATGGGGCTCTTTGGAGGGAGGCCCCTAGGGGAGCAGTTCTTC. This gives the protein CASRMGLFGGRPLGEQFF.

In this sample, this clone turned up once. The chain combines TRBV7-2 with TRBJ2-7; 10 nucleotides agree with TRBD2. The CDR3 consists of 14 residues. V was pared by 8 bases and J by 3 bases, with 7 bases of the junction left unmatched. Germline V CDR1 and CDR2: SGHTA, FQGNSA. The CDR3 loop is CASEELAGSYEQYF. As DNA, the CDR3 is TGTGCCAGCGAAGAACTAGCGGGAAGCTACGAGCAGTACTTC.

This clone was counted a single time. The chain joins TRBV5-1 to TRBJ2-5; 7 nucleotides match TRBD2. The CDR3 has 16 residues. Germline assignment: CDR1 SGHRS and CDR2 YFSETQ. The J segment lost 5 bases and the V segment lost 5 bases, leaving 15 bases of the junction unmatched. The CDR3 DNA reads TGCGCCAGCAGTCCGGAACCTAATAGCGGGCGTGAGACCCAGTACTTC. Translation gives CASSPEPNSGRETQYF.

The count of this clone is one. This CDR3 reads CASSLAGGPEQYF. CDR3 in DNA: TGTGCCAGCAGTTTAGCGGGAGGGCCTGAGCAGTACTTC. V is TRBV12-3 or TRBV12-4 and J is TRBJ2-7; 7 bases match TRBD2. With 0 bases clipped from V and 7 bases from J, the junction kept 3 bases outside the gene matches. This CDR3 has 13 amino acids.

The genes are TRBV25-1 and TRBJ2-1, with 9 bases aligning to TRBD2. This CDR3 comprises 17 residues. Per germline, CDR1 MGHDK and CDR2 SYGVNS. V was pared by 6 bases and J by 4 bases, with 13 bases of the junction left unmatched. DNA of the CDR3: TGTGCCAGCAGCGGACTAGCGAGACACAACCCTTACAATGAGCAGTTCTTC. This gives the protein CASSGLARHNPYNEQFF.

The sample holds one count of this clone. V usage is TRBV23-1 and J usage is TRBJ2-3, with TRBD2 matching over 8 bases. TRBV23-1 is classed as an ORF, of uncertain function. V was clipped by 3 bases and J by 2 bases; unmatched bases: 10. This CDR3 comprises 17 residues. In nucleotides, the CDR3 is TGCGCCAGCAGTCACCGGCGGCTAGCGGGCACCACAGATACGCAGTATTTT. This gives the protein CASSHRRLAGTTDTQYF.

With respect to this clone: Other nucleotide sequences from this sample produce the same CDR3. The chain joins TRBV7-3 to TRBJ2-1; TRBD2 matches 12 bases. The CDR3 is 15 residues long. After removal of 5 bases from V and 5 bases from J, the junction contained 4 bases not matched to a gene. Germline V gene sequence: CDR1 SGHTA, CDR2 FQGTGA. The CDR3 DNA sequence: TGTGCCAGCAGCCTCGGACTAGCGGGGAACAATGAGCAGTTCTTC. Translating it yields CASSLGLAGNNEQFF.

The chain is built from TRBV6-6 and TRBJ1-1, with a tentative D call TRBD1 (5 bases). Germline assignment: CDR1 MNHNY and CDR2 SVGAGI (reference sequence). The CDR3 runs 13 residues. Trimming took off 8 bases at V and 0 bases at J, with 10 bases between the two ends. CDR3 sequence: CASLTEVNTEAFF. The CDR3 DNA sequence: TGTGCCAGCCTGACAGAAGTGAACACTGAAGCTTTCTTT.

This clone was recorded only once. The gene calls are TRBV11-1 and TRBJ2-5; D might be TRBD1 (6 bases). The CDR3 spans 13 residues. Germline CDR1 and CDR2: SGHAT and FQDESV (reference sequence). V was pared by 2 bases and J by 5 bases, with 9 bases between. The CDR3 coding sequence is TGTGCCAGCAGCTTACCAGGGGTGGAGACCCAGTACTTC. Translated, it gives CASSLPGVETQYF.

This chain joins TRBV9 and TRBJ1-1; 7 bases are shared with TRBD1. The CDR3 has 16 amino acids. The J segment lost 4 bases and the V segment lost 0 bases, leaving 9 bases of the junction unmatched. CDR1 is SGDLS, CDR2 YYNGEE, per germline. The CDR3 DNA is TGTGCCAGCAGCGTAGGGGGTGGGACAGAGGGCACTGAAGCTTTCTTT. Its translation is CASSVGGGTEGTEAFF.

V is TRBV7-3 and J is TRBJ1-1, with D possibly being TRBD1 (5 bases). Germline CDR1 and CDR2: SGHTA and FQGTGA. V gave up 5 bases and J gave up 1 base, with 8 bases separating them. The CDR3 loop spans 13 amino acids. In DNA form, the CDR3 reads TGTGCCAGCAGCGCAGGACAGAACACTGAAGCTTTCTTT. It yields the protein CASSAGQNTEAFF.

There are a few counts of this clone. The CDR3 DNA sequence: TGTGCCAGCAGAGGACAGGGTGAATGTAGAAACACCATATATTTT. This encodes CASRGQGECRNTIYF. The chain joins TRBV6-4 to TRBJ1-3, with 8 positions matching TRBD1. The ends lost 6 bases at V and 5 bases at J; junction bases unmatched: 9. The germline CDR1 and CDR2 sequences are MRHNA and SNTAGT. This CDR3 has 15 residues.

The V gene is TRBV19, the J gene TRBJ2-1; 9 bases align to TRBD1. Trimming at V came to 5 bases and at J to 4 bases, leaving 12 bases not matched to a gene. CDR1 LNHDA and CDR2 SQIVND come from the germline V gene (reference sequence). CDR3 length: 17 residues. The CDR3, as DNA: TGTGCCAGTAGTCCCTCTTTGGTGGGACAGGGATACAATGAGCAGTTCTTC. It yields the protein CASSPSLVGQGYNEQFF. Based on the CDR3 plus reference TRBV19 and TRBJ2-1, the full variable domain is DGGITQSPKYLFRKEGQNVTLSCEQNLNHDAMYWYRQDPGQGLRLIYYSQIVNDFQKGDIAEGYSVSREKKESFPLTVTSAQKNPTAFYLCASSPSLVGQGYNEQFFGPGTRLTVL.